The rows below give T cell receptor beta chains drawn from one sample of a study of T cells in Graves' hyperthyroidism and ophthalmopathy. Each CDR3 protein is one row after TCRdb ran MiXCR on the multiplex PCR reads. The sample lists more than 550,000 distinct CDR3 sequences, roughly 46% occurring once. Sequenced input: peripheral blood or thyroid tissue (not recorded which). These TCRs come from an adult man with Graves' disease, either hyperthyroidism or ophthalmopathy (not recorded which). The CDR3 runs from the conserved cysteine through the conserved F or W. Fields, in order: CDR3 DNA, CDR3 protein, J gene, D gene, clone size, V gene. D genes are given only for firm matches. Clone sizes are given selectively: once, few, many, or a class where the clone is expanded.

CDR3 DNA: TGTGCCAGCAGTGAATTGGGGGCGCTCTATGGCTACACCTTC
CDR3 protein: CASSELGALYGYTF
J gene: TRBJ1-2
D gene: .
clone size: .
V gene: TRBV6-1

CDR3 DNA: TGTGCCAGCAGTGAAGCGCTCGGCTACGAGCAGTACTTC
CDR3 protein: CASSEALGYEQYF
J gene: TRBJ2-7
D gene: .
clone size: few
V gene: TRBV6-1

CDR3 DNA: TGTGCCATCAGAGGGGGACAGGGAAGCAATCAGCCCCAGCATTTT
CDR3 protein: CAIRGGQGSNQPQHF
J gene: TRBJ1-5
D gene: TRBD1
clone size: many
V gene: TRBV10-3

CDR3 DNA: TGTGCCAGCAGCCAAGTTGTAGCGGGAGGGCCCTACGAGCAGTACTTC
CDR3 protein: CASSQVVAGGPYEQYF
J gene: TRBJ2-7
D gene: TRBD2
clone size: .
V gene: TRBV7-3

CDR3 DNA: TGTGCCAGCAGTGACTCGCGGGGGCCCTCCTACAATGAGCAGTTCTTC
CDR3 protein: CASSDSRGPSYNEQFF
J gene: TRBJ2-1
D gene: .
clone size: .
V gene: TRBV6-4

CDR3 DNA: TGTGCCAGTGCGGGGGCCGGGGAGCTGTTTTTT
CDR3 protein: CASAGAGELFF
J gene: TRBJ2-2
D gene: TRBD2
clone size: few
V gene: TRBV12-3/TRBV12-4

CDR3 DNA: TGTGCCATCAGTGAAGAGGGCTTGGCCTACACCTTC
CDR3 protein: CAISEEGLAYTF
J gene: TRBJ1-2
D gene: .
clone size: many
V gene: TRBV10-3

CDR3 DNA: TGTGCCAGCAGTGGTCCTACAGTTGGCTTAGAGACCCAGTACTTC
CDR3 protein: CASSGPTVGLETQYF
J gene: TRBJ2-5
D gene: .
clone size: .
V gene: TRBV2

CDR3 DNA: TGTGCCAGCAGCCAAGACAGGTTGAACTTGTATAATTCACCCCTCCACTTT
CDR3 protein: CASSQDRLNLYNSPLHF
J gene: TRBJ1-6
D gene: .
clone size: many
V gene: TRBV14

CDR3 DNA: TGTGCCAGCAGGGGGACCGCAGAGCCCCAGCATTTT
CDR3 protein: CASRGTAEPQHF
J gene: TRBJ1-5
D gene: .
clone size: .
V gene: TRBV2

CDR3 DNA: TGTGCCATCATAAGGGACCGTGGTGGTTCACCCCTCCACTTT
CDR3 protein: CAIIRDRGGSPLHF
J gene: TRBJ1-6
D gene: .
clone size: .
V gene: TRBV10-3

CDR3 DNA: TGTGCCAGCAGCCAGGGGGGGCGGAGCGGCTACACCTTC
CDR3 protein: CASSQGGRSGYTF
J gene: TRBJ1-2
D gene: TRBD1
clone size: few
V gene: TRBV7-6

CDR3 DNA: TGTGCCAGCAGCTTTGGGGCAGGCAAGGAGACCCAGTACTTC
CDR3 protein: CASSFGAGKETQYF
J gene: TRBJ2-5
D gene: .
clone size: many
V gene: TRBV7-9

CDR3 DNA: TGTGCCATCGGGGGGACCAATCAGCCCCAGCATTTT
CDR3 protein: CAIGGTNQPQHF
J gene: TRBJ1-5
D gene: .
clone size: many
V gene: TRBV10-3

CDR3 DNA: TGTGCCAGCTTCTCGACAGGGGGACGAGTTTCACCCCTCCACTTT
CDR3 protein: CASFSTGGRVSPLHF
J gene: TRBJ1-6
D gene: TRBD1
clone size: .
V gene: TRBV2

CDR3 DNA: TGTGCCAGCGGAACCGGGACAGGGAGTTCACCCCTCCACTTT
CDR3 protein: CASGTGTGSSPLHF
J gene: TRBJ1-6
D gene: TRBD1
clone size: .
V gene: TRBV12-3/TRBV12-4

CDR3 DNA: TGTGCCAGCAGCGTAGACAGGGGGGGATTTTACGGCTACACCTTC
CDR3 protein: CASSVDRGGFYGYTF
J gene: TRBJ1-2
D gene: TRBD1
clone size: .
V gene: TRBV11-2

CDR3 DNA: TGCAGTGCTAGAGAGGCTAGCGCCTCAGAGACCCAGTACTTC
CDR3 protein: CSAREASASETQYF
J gene: TRBJ2-5
D gene: .
clone size: .
V gene: TRBV20-1

CDR3 DNA: TGTGCCAGCAGCCATAGCGGGGGGATCCAAGAGACCCAGTACTTC
CDR3 protein: CASSHSGGIQETQYF
J gene: TRBJ2-5
D gene: TRBD2
clone size: .
V gene: TRBV6-5

CDR3 DNA: TGTGCCATCAGCGCGGACAGGGGTCAGCCCCAGCATTTT
CDR3 protein: CAISADRGQPQHF
J gene: TRBJ1-5
D gene: TRBD1
clone size: .
V gene: TRBV10-3

CDR3 DNA: TGCGCCAGCAGCGTTGAGTCAGGGGGCCCGGAGACCCAGTACTTC
CDR3 protein: CASSVESGGPETQYF
J gene: TRBJ2-5
D gene: TRBD1
clone size: once
V gene: TRBV5-1

CDR3 DNA: TGTGCCAGCAGTTTGGCGCACAAGGGGAGCTCCTATAATTCACCCCTCCACTTT
CDR3 protein: CASSLAHKGSSYNSPLHF
J gene: TRBJ1-6
D gene: .
clone size: few
V gene: TRBV12-3/TRBV12-4

CDR3 DNA: TGTGCCGGAGCATTGAACACTGAAGCTTTCTTT
CDR3 protein: CAGALNTEAFF
J gene: TRBJ1-1
D gene: .
clone size: .
V gene: TRBV2

CDR3 DNA: TGCAGTGCTAGACCTACAGGGGAGGTACCCTACGAGCAGTACTTC
CDR3 protein: CSARPTGEVPYEQYF
J gene: TRBJ2-7
D gene: .
clone size: few
V gene: TRBV20-1

CDR3 DNA: TGTGCCAGTACAGAGGCGAACACCGGGGAGCTGTTTTTT
CDR3 protein: CASTEANTGELFF
J gene: TRBJ2-2
D gene: .
clone size: few
V gene: TRBV10-3

CDR3 DNA: TGTGCCAGCAGTGGGGGACGGCAGGGGGCGGCAGATACGCAGTATTTT
CDR3 protein: CASSGGRQGAADTQYF
J gene: TRBJ2-3
D gene: TRBD1
clone size: few
V gene: TRBV2

CDR3 DNA: TGCAGCGTGGGGACAGGGCCCAATTCACCCCTCCACTTT
CDR3 protein: CSVGTGPNSPLHF
J gene: TRBJ1-6
D gene: TRBD1
clone size: many
V gene: TRBV29-1

CDR3 DNA: TGTGCCATCAGGGGGGGTTTTCACGAGCAGTACTTC
CDR3 protein: CAIRGGFHEQYF
J gene: TRBJ2-7
D gene: .
clone size: .
V gene: TRBV2

CDR3 DNA: TGTGCCACCAGCAGATCAGGTCCCCTAACTGAAGCTTTCTTT
CDR3 protein: CATSRSGPLTEAFF
J gene: TRBJ1-1
D gene: .
clone size: many
V gene: TRBV15

CDR3 DNA: TGTGCCAGCAGCTTAGTTATGACTAGCGGATCCTACGAGCAGTACTTC
CDR3 protein: CASSLVMTSGSYEQYF
J gene: TRBJ2-7
D gene: TRBD2
clone size: .
V gene: TRBV7-2

CDR3 DNA: TGCAGCCTAAGGACTAGCTATGGGACAGATACGCAGTATTTT
CDR3 protein: CSLRTSYGTDTQYF
J gene: TRBJ2-3
D gene: TRBD2
clone size: .
V gene: TRBV29-1

CDR3 DNA: TGCAGTGCCCCTACAGCTACAGGGAGGGGAGGCTACACCTTC
CDR3 protein: CSAPTATGRGGYTF
J gene: TRBJ1-2
D gene: .
clone size: .
V gene: TRBV20-1

CDR3 DNA: TGTGCCAGCAGCCCATCAGCAGGGCCCAATTCACCCCTCCACTTT
CDR3 protein: CASSPSAGPNSPLHF
J gene: TRBJ1-6
D gene: .
clone size: .
V gene: TRBV7-9

CDR3 DNA: TGTGCCATCAGTGACCGAGGACAGAGGCGGACTCTTGGAAACACCTTC
CDR3 protein: CAISDRGQRRTLGNTF
J gene: TRBJ1-2
D gene: .
clone size: .
V gene: TRBV10-3

CDR3 DNA: TGCAGCGTTCTTGGACTAGCGGGAGTCCAAGAGACCCAGTACTTC
CDR3 protein: CSVLGLAGVQETQYF
J gene: TRBJ2-5
D gene: TRBD2
clone size: .
V gene: TRBV29-1

CDR3 DNA: TGCAGCGTGGGGGGTGGGGCCCACTATGGCTACACCTTC
CDR3 protein: CSVGGGAHYGYTF
J gene: TRBJ1-2
D gene: .
clone size: .
V gene: TRBV29-1

CDR3 DNA: TGTGCCAGCAGTCTCCCCGGGGGGGCTAATGAAAAACTGTTTTTT
CDR3 protein: CASSLPGGANEKLFF
J gene: TRBJ1-4
D gene: .
clone size: few
V gene: TRBV7-8

CDR3 DNA: TGCAGCTTGGCACTAGCGAATTCCTACGAGCAGTACTTC
CDR3 protein: CSLALANSYEQYF
J gene: TRBJ2-7
D gene: TRBD2
clone size: once
V gene: TRBV20-1

CDR3 DNA: TGTGCCAGCAGTCAAAGACAAACGCTTAACTATGGCTACACCTTC
CDR3 protein: CASSQRQTLNYGYTF
J gene: TRBJ1-2
D gene: .
clone size: .
V gene: TRBV10-3

CDR3 DNA: TGTGCCAGCAGTCCAGCCGGGACAGGGAATGGCTACACCTTC
CDR3 protein: CASSPAGTGNGYTF
J gene: TRBJ1-2
D gene: TRBD1
clone size: few
V gene: TRBV6-6

CDR3 DNA: TGTGCCAGCCAGGGGCCAATGGGCGAGCAGTACTTC
CDR3 protein: CASQGPMGEQYF
J gene: TRBJ2-7
D gene: .
clone size: .
V gene: TRBV6-1

CDR3 DNA: TGTGCCAGCAGTCCGGTCGGGAACAAACCGGGACAGGGGGCTAACTCACCCCTCCACTTT
CDR3 protein: CASSPVGNKPGQGANSPLHF
J gene: TRBJ1-6
D gene: TRBD1
clone size: few
V gene: TRBV2

CDR3 DNA: TGCGCCAGCAGCTTGGGTCACGGGACAACTAATGAAAAACTGTTTTTT
CDR3 protein: CASSLGHGTTNEKLFF
J gene: TRBJ1-4
D gene: .
clone size: .
V gene: TRBV5-1

CDR3 DNA: TGTGCCAGCAGCCCCCATTTGGGGGATGTAAACACCATGTATTTT
CDR3 protein: CASSPHLGDVNTMYF
J gene: TRBJ1-3
D gene: .
clone size: .
V gene: TRBV7-2

CDR3 DNA: TGTGCCAGCAGCCAAGGGACTCCCTCTATGAACACTGAAGCTTTCTTT
CDR3 protein: CASSQGTPSMNTEAFF
J gene: TRBJ1-1
D gene: .
clone size: .
V gene: TRBV7-9

CDR3 DNA: TGCAGCTCCAGTTCGGGTTCGGGCTACACCTTC
CDR3 protein: CSSSSGSGYTF
J gene: TRBJ1-2
D gene: .
clone size: .
V gene: TRBV29-1

CDR3 DNA: TGTGCCAGCAGCGACCGGGACACGACCTACGAGCAGTACTTC
CDR3 protein: CASSDRDTTYEQYF
J gene: TRBJ2-7
D gene: .
clone size: few
V gene: TRBV9

CDR3 DNA: TGTGCCAGCAGCCAACCGGGGCGCAATCAGCCCCAGCATTTT
CDR3 protein: CASSQPGRNQPQHF
J gene: TRBJ1-5
D gene: .
clone size: .
V gene: TRBV7-2

CDR3 DNA: TGTGCCACCAGCAGACCTACAGGGGCGGGTGGCTACACCTTC
CDR3 protein: CATSRPTGAGGYTF
J gene: TRBJ1-2
D gene: TRBD1
clone size: .
V gene: TRBV15

CDR3 DNA: TGTGCCACCAGCAGTTTAGGGGGGAGTCAGCCCCAGCATTTT
CDR3 protein: CATSSLGGSQPQHF
J gene: TRBJ1-5
D gene: .
clone size: .
V gene: TRBV15

CDR3 DNA: TGCGCCAGCAGCTTGGGGATGTCAGGGCAGTACTTC
CDR3 protein: CASSLGMSGQYF
J gene: TRBJ2-7
D gene: .
clone size: .
V gene: TRBV5-1

CDR3 DNA: TGTGCCGCCAGCAGAGCCGGATGGGGAATAGAGACCCAGTACTTC
CDR3 protein: CAASRAGWGIETQYF
J gene: TRBJ2-5
D gene: .
clone size: .
V gene: TRBV15

CDR3 DNA: TGCAGTGCTAGTCCTGGGGTATACGAGCAGTACTTC
CDR3 protein: CSASPGVYEQYF
J gene: TRBJ2-7
D gene: .
clone size: .
V gene: TRBV20-1

CDR3 DNA: TGTGCCAGCAGCTCCGGGACAGGGTCTCTCTCATTTGAAAAACTGTTTTTT
CDR3 protein: CASSSGTGSLSFEKLFF
J gene: TRBJ1-4
D gene: TRBD1
clone size: .
V gene: TRBV10-3

CDR3 DNA: TGTGCCAGCAGCCAAGAGACGACAGCTAATTCACCCCTCCACTTT
CDR3 protein: CASSQETTANSPLHF
J gene: TRBJ1-6
D gene: .
clone size: many
V gene: TRBV7-9

CDR3 DNA: TGTGCCAGCACACTACCACAGGGGGCGCGGCGGACTGAAGCTTTCTTT
CDR3 protein: CASTLPQGARRTEAFF
J gene: TRBJ1-1
D gene: TRBD1
clone size: few
V gene: TRBV11-2

CDR3 DNA: TGTGCCAGCAGCGGTCAATCCGCGAGCACTGAAGCTTTCTTT
CDR3 protein: CASSGQSASTEAFF
J gene: TRBJ1-1
D gene: .
clone size: many
V gene: TRBV9

CDR3 DNA: TGTGCCACCAGTTACCATCAGGTTGAGACCCAGTACTTC
CDR3 protein: CATSYHQVETQYF
J gene: TRBJ2-5
D gene: .
clone size: once
V gene: TRBV24-1

CDR3 DNA: TGTGCCAGCAGTGGAGGGTTTTCGAGCTACACCTTC
CDR3 protein: CASSGGFSSYTF
J gene: TRBJ1-2
D gene: .
clone size: .
V gene: TRBV2

CDR3 DNA: TGCAGCGTTGAAGTCGAGGGGGCCATTTCACCCCTCCACTTT
CDR3 protein: CSVEVEGAISPLHF
J gene: TRBJ1-6
D gene: TRBD1
clone size: once
V gene: TRBV29-1